This TCR beta chain came from a study of T cell repertoires in cytomegalovirus infection. The wider study: Through public TCR beta signatures, both CMV infection and matching HLA type were indicated. Study results and limitations: What dominated the ex vivo response were HLA-C-restricted CMV-specific TCR beta clonotypes.

TCRdb recomputed calls from the reads with MiXCR, one row per CDR3 protein. Altogether some 700,000 distinct CDR3 sequences are present, roughly 36% being singletons, with the ten largest covering roughly 2.9%. This clonotype was recorded a few times. Antigen: not known. V lost 2 bases, J lost 2 bases, and 7 bases lay in between. CDR1 is MNHEY, CDR2 SVGEGT, per germline. CDR3 length: 13 amino acids. Sequenced material: PBMCs. V gene TRBV6-2 or TRBV6-3 combines with J gene TRBJ2-7; the D gene is possibly TRBD1 (6 bases). The sequence was collected from a human donor in good health (CMV status not recorded). Some clones in this sample may be carry-over from other donors' samples. The CDR3 is CASSYDRTYEQYF. CDR3 nucleotide sequence: TGTGCCAGCAGTTACGACAGGACCTACGAGCAGTACTTC.